The rows below give T cell receptor beta chains drawn from one sample of a study of cytomegalovirus exposure and HLA in healthy donors. The data were produced by immunoSEQ multiplex PCR, yet TCRdb's version contains in-frame clones alone and is incomplete. In the table there are 100,000 or so clones, roughly 72% of which are singletons. Sequenced: PBMCs. The receptors here all came from a man under 40 in good health and CMV-seropositive. Each CDR3 is given with its conserved first and last residue. D genes are given only for firm matches. A row's size may be missing; if present it is once, few, many or a size class.

d_call,v_call,clone_size,j_call,cdr3_aa,cdr3_nt
NA,TRBV5-4,NA,TRBJ1-1,CASSHRSSGSTEAFF,TGTGCCAGCAGCCATCGCTCCAGCGGGAGCACTGAAGCTTTCTTT
NA,TRBV6-6,NA,TRBJ2-7,CASRVGGSSYEQYF,TGTGCCAGCCGCGTTGGGGGGAGCTCCTACGAGCAGTACTTC
TRBD1,TRBV18,NA,TRBJ1-1,CASSPQGQPGTEAFF,TGTGCCAGCTCACCCCAGGGACAGCCGGGCACTGAAGCTTTCTTT
NA,TRBV27,once,TRBJ1-2,CASTHRGGFNYGYTF,TGTGCCAGCACCCATCGGGGAGGCTTTAACTATGGCTACACCTTC
TRBD1,TRBV15,NA,TRBJ1-5,CATSRRQGALGQPQHF,TGTGCCACCAGCAGAAGACAGGGGGCGTTGGGCCAGCCCCAGCATTTT
NA,TRBV7-9,NA,TRBJ1-1,CASIGRRNTEAFF,TGTGCCAGCATTGGAAGGAGGAACACTGAAGCTTTCTTT
TRBD2,TRBV19,NA,TRBJ2-1,CASSQGLAGYNEQFF,TGTGCCAGTAGTCAGGGACTAGCGGGGTACAATGAGCAGTTCTTC
NA,TRBV18,NA,TRBJ1-5,CASSQGAGQPQHF,TGTGCCAGCTCACAAGGGGCAGGCCAGCCCCAGCATTTT
TRBD2,TRBV18,NA,TRBJ2-7,CASSPPTSGGAYEQYF,TGTGCCAGCTCACCGCCGACTAGCGGGGGGGCTTACGAGCAGTACTTC
TRBD1,TRBV19,NA,TRBJ1-1,CASRNPRGWYTEAFF,TGTGCCAGCAGGAACCCCAGGGGGTGGTACACTGAAGCTTTCTTT
TRBD1,TRBV29-1,NA,TRBJ1-5,CSVQLRDRGSGSNQPQHF,TGCAGCGTCCAACTCCGGGACAGGGGGTCGGGAAGCAATCAGCCCCAGCATTTT
NA,TRBV30,NA,TRBJ2-3,CAWSAPHTDTQYF,TGTGCCTGGAGTGCCCCCCACACAGATACGCAGTATTTT
TRBD2,TRBV5-1,NA,TRBJ2-1,CASTELAGVVNEQFF,TGCGCCAGCACGGAATTAGCGGGAGTGGTTAATGAGCAGTTCTTC
TRBD1,TRBV6-1,NA,TRBJ1-5,CASSLRDRGDQPQHF,TGTGCCAGCAGCCTCCGGGACAGGGGGGATCAGCCCCAGCATTTT
NA,TRBV19,NA,TRBJ2-1,CASSEQGPLYNEQFF,TGTGCCAGTAGTGAACAGGGCCCTCTATACAATGAGCAGTTCTTC
TRBD2,TRBV6-1,NA,TRBJ2-5,CASSDLAGGSWYQETQYF,TGTGCCAGCAGTGACCTAGCGGGGGGCTCCTGGTACCAAGAGACCCAGTACTTC
TRBD1,TRBV19,NA,TRBJ1-2,CASTGDRGRRGSYGYTF,TGTGCCAGTACAGGGGACAGGGGCCGACGGGGGAGCTATGGCTACACCTTC
NA,TRBV10-3,NA,TRBJ2-2,CAIRQAGERDTGELFF,TGTGCCATCAGGCAAGCAGGGGAGAGGGACACCGGGGAGCTGTTTTTT
NA,TRBV29-1,NA,TRBJ1-1,CSVLGQGTEAFF,TGCAGCGTTCTTGGGCAAGGCACTGAAGCTTTCTTT
NA,TRBV4-3,NA,TRBJ2-7,CASSQEPGSYEQYF,TGCGCCAGCAGCCAAGAACCGGGTTCCTACGAGCAGTACTTC
TRBD2,TRBV9,NA,TRBJ2-3,CASSVSGGGLGTDTQYF,TGTGCCAGCAGCGTAAGTGGCGGGGGGTTGGGCACAGATACGCAGTATTTT
TRBD1,TRBV7-2,NA,TRBJ1-1,CASSSRSWGTTGTEAFF,TGTGCCAGCAGCTCCCGCTCATGGGGTACGACAGGGACTGAAGCTTTCTTT
NA,TRBV5-4,NA,TRBJ1-2,CASSIAGRGFYGYTF,TGTGCCAGCAGCATTGCGGGCAGGGGATTCTATGGCTACACCTTC
NA,TRBV4-3,NA,TRBJ2-1,CASSQDPAVDNEQFF,TGCGCCAGCAGCCAAGATCCCGCGGTGGACAATGAGCAGTTCTTC
TRBD1,TRBV19,few,TRBJ2-5,CASSIWGQGGTETQYF,TGTGCCAGTAGTATATGGGGACAGGGAGGGACCGAGACCCAGTACTTC
TRBD1,TRBV7-8,NA,TRBJ1-5,CASSLQGASNQPQHF,TGTGCCAGCAGCTTACAGGGGGCTAGCAATCAGCCCCAGCATTTT
NA,TRBV11-2,NA,TRBJ2-5,CASSLRLGQETQYF,TGTGCCAGCAGCCTGAGACTAGGCCAAGAGACCCAGTACTTC
TRBD2,TRBV5-1,NA,TRBJ2-6,CASSLVGLAGGRGANVLTF,TGCGCCAGCAGCTTGGTTGGACTAGCGGGGGGGCGGGGGGCCAACGTCCTGACTTTC
NA,TRBV10-3,NA,TRBJ1-2,CAISEGLSNYGYTF,TGTGCCATCAGTGAGGGCTTATCTAACTATGGCTACACCTTC
NA,TRBV9,NA,TRBJ2-7,CASSIGGGDEQYF,TGTGCCAGCAGCATAGGAGGAGGGGACGAGCAGTACTTC
NA,TRBV9,NA,TRBJ1-5,CASSVDGGAQPQHF,TGTGCCAGCAGCGTAGATGGGGGGGCGCAGCCCCAGCATTTT
NA,TRBV6-1,NA,TRBJ2-3,CASSGGGRTGYGDTDTQYF,TGTGCCAGCAGTGGGGGGGGGAGGACAGGGTATGGTGACACAGATACGCAGTATTTT
TRBD2,TRBV9,NA,TRBJ2-3,CASSAQGRELDTQYF,TGTGCCAGCAGCGCCCAAGGGCGGGAGTTAGATACGCAGTATTTT
NA,TRBV4-1,NA,TRBJ2-7,CASSQDGNRQVLPYEQYF,TGCGCCAGCAGCCAAGATGGTAATCGGCAGGTCTTGCCCTACGAGCAGTACTTC
NA,TRBV5-1,NA,TRBJ2-7,CASSSDNAYEQYF,TGCGCCAGCAGCTCCGACAACGCCTACGAGCAGTACTTC
NA,TRBV7-9,NA,TRBJ1-2,CSSSLPVPAAAHGYTF,TGTTCCAGCAGCTTACCCGTACCGGCCGCGGCTCATGGCTACACCTTC
TRBD1,TRBV5-6,NA,TRBJ2-5,CASSSVPGQGRETQYF,TGTGCCAGCAGCTCGGTGCCGGGACAGGGGCGCGAGACCCAGTACTTC
TRBD2,TRBV29-1,few,TRBJ2-1,CSVLLGASGGREQFF,TGCAGCGTTCTCCTAGGGGCTAGCGGGGGCCGGGAGCAGTTCTTC
NA,TRBV7-3,NA,TRBJ1-1,CASSPGGNTEAFF,TGTGCCAGCAGCCCCGGGGGGAACACTGAAGCTTTCTTT